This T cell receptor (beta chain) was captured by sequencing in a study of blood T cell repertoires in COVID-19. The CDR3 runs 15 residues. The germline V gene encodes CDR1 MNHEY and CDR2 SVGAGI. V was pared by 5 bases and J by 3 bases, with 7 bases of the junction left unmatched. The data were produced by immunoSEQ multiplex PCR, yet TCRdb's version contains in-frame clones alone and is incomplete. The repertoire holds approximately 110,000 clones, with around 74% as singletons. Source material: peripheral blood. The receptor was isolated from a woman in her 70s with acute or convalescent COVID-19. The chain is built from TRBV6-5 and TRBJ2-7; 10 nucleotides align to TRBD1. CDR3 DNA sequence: TGTGCCAGCAGTCGAACGACAGGGGGCCTCTACGAGCAGTACTTC. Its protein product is CASSRTTGGLYEQYF.